This T cell receptor (beta chain) emerged from a study of Ad26.COV2.S vaccination and SARS-CoV-2 variants. Study details: Among those in the COV1001 Ad26.COV2.S trial arm was the donor. Once or twice, 56 days apart, Ad26.COV2.S was delivered intramuscularly. General observations from the study: The TCR-based breadth and depth measures might underestimate overall T cell responses.

As regards this clone: Its antigen is still unknown.

CDR1 is SEHNR, CDR2 FQNEAQ, per germline (reference sequence). With V trimmed by 5 bases and J by 0 bases, 7 bases remained unmatched. The CDR3 runs 16 residues. Assay used: immunoSEQ multiplex PCR; TCRdb lists only in-frame clones, some missing. The data contain about 280,000 clones, about 90% of them singletons. Treatment here: some 19 received Ad26.COV2.S at low or high dose, single or two shots; roughly 5 received placebo; per-sample allocation not given. Repertoires come from day 63 after the first vaccine or placebo injection. Within Boston, the person who donated was an adult of 18-55 years. The chain is built from TRBV7-9 and TRBJ2-1; 7 nucleotides align to TRBD1. The receptor comes from a person between 18 and 65 years old who received the Ad26.COV2.S COVID-19 vaccine or a placebo. The sequencing here drew on peripheral blood, taken in a trial of Ad26.COV2.S vaccine versus placebo. CDR3 region: CASSRQGWSSYNEQFF. The CDR3 DNA is TGTGCCAGCAGCCGACAGGGATGGAGCTCCTACAATGAGCAGTTCTTC. The full variable domain, rest sourced from reference TRBV7-9 and TRBJ2-1, is DTGVSQNPRHKITKRGQNVTFRCDPISEHNRLYWYRQTLGQGPEFLTYFQNEAQLEKSRLLSDRFSAERPKGSFSTLEIQRTEQGDSAMYLCASSRQGWSSYNEQFFGPGTRLTVL.